One TCR beta chain is described in this entry. Profiling relied on immunoSEQ multiplex PCR, and the TCRdb table lists in-frame clones only, not all of them. The sample comprises a few hundred thousand clones, around 84% of which are singletons, and 3.5% to 5% rests with the top ten. This sample was included in a study of blood T cell repertoires in COVID-19. Deletions cut 3 bases from V and 4 bases from J, with 15 bases between. Germline V gene sequence: CDR1 MNHEY, CDR2 SMNVEV (reference sequence). The CDR3 runs 15 residues. V usage is TRBV27 and J usage is TRBJ1-1; D unresolved. The clonotype comes from a man aged 25-45 years who had recovered from COVID-19. The sequenced sample consisted of PBMCs or T cells enriched from blood (not recorded which). The CDR3 DNA reads as TGTGCCAGCAGTTTGTCTCCCACCCCCGGCACTGAAGCTTTCTTT. It codes for CASSLSPTPGTEAFF.